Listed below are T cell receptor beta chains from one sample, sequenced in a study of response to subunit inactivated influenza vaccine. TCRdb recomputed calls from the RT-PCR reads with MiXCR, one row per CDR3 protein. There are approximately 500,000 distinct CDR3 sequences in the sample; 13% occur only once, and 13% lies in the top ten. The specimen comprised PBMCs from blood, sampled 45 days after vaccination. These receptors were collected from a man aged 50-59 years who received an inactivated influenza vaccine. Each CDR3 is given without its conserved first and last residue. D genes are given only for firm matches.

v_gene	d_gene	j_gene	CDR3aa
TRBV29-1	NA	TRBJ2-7	SVGRSDEQY
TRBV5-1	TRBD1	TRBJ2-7	ASSPTGQGDYEQY
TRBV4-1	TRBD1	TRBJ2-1	ASSQGGGRGYEQF
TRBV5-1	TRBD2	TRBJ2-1	ASSGTSGGAHNEQF
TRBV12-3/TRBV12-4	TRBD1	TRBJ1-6	ASSLTDRGSPLH
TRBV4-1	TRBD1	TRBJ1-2	ASSHIGTGVDYGYT
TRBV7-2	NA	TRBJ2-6	ASSAGRGPLSNVLT
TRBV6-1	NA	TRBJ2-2	ASTYKWAGRTGELF
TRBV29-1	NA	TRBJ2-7	SVELVRRGEQY
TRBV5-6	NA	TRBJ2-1	ASSFIGQGGDEQF
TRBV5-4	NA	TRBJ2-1	ASSSGGDRAQQGRLARNEQF
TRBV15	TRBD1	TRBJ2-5	ATSRDRTGEETQY
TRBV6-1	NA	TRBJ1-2	ASSDRRDVYGYT
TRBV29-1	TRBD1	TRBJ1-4	SVERPGTGDNEKLF
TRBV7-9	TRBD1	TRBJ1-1	ASSSGQGWNTEAF
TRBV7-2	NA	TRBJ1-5	ASSLDGQNNQPQH
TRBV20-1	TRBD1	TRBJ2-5	SASADRVLSETQY
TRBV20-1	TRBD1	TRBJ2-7	SVQGEVYEQY
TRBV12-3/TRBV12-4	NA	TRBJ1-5	ASRRTAGKPQH
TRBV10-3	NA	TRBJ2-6	AISPNRVQSGANVLT
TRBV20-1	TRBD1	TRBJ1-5	SAARTGKKAYSNQPQH
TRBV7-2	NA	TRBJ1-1	ASSSSPSVATEAF
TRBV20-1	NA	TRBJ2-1	SASDFGLGRQF